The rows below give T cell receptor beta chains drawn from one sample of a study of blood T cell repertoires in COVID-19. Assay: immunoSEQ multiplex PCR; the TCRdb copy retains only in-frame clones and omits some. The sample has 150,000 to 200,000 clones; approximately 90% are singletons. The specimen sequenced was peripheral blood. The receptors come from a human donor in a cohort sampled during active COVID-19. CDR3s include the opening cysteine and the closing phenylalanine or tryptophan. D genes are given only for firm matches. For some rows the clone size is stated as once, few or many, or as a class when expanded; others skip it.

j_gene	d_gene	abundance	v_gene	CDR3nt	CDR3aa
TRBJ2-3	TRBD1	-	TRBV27	TGTGCCAGCAGTCGGAGCGGACAGGGCACAGATACGCAGTATTTT	CASSRSGQGTDTQYF
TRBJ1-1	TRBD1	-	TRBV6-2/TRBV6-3	TGTGCCAGCAGTAAATCCCCCGTGCGGGACAGGGCCACTGAAGCTTTCTTT	CASSKSPVRDRATEAFF
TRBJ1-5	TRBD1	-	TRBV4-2	TGTGCCAGCAGCCAGGGACAGGGGTACAATCAGCCCCAGCATTTT	CASSQGQGYNQPQHF
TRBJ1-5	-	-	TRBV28	TGTGCCAGCAGACTGGGCGACCCCAATCAGCCCCAGCATTTT	CASRLGDPNQPQHF
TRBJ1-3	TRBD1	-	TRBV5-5	TGTGCCAGCAGCTTGGGGCAGGGGGGCTCTGGAAACACCATATATTTT	CASSLGQGGSGNTIYF
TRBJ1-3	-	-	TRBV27	TGTGCCAGCAGCCCGAAATTCCGGGACACCCACCAAAACACCATATATTTT	CASSPKFRDTHQNTIYF
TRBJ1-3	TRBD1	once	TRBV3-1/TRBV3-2	TGTGCCAGCAGCCTCCCGGCGACAGGGGCGCGGGGAAACACCATATATTTT	CASSLPATGARGNTIYF
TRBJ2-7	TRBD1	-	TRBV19	TGTGCCAGGGACCTACAGGGGAGCGATGCGGACGAGCAGTACTTC	CARDLQGSDADEQYF
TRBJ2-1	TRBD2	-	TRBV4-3	TGCGCCAGCAGCCCGGGACTAGGGTCCTACAATGAGCAGTTCTTC	CASSPGLGSYNEQFF
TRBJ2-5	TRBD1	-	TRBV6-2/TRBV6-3	TGTGCCAGCAGTCACGACAGGGAGCAAGAGACCCAGTACTTC	CASSHDREQETQYF
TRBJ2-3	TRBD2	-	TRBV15	TGTGCCACCAGCAGAGTAGCGGGAGATTGGACAGATACGCAGTATTTT	CATSRVAGDWTDTQYF
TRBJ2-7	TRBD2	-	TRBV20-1	TGCAGTGCTAGTAGAGGCGGGAGTGACGAGCAGTACTTC	CSASRGGSDEQYF
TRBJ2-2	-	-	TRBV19	TGTGCCAGTAGTATAGGTGGAGGGAGAGACACCGGGGAGCTGTTTTTT	CASSIGGGRDTGELFF
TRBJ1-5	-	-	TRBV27	TGTGCCAGCAGTTTAATCAATAGCAATCAGCCCCAGCATTTT	CASSLINSNQPQHF
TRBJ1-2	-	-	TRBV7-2	TGTGCCAGCAGCTTGCGGGGTTATGGCTACACCTTC	CASSLRGYGYTF
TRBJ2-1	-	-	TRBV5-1	TGCGCCAGCAGCCCCCTCGCGGAGCCCTACAATGAGCAGTTCTTC	CASSPLAEPYNEQFF
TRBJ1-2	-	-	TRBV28	TGTGCCAGCAGTTTATCAGGGGTCCTCTATGGCTACACCTTC	CASSLSGVLYGYTF
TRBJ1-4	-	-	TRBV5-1	TGCGCCAGCAGCTTTATCGGGGATAATGAAAAACTGTTTTTT	CASSFIGDNEKLFF
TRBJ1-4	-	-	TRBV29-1	TGCAGCGGTACAGGGTTTAATGAAAAACTGTTTTTT	CSGTGFNEKLFF
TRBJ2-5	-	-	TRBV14	TGTGCCAGCAGCCAAGAGGATAGGCACAGCCAGTACCAAGAGACCCAGTACTTC	CASSQEDRHSQYQETQYF
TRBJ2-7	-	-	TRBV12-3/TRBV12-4	TGTGCCAGCAGTTTGGTATTAGATGAGCCGTACTTC	CASSLVLDEPYF
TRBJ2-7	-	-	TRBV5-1	TGCGCCAGCAGCTTTACAGGGTCCCCATACGAGCAGTACTTC	CASSFTGSPYEQYF
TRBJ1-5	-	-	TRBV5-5	TGTGCCAGCAGCACAGCCGGGACAAGCAATCAGCCCCAGCATTTT	CASSTAGTSNQPQHF
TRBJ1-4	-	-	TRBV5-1	TGCGCCAGCAGCTTGGGAGAGATAACAGACTACCATAAACTGTTTTTT	CASSLGEITDYHKLFF
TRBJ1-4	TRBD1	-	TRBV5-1	TGCGCCAGCAGTTACTCCGGGACAGGGCAGGAAAAACTGTTTTTT	CASSYSGTGQEKLFF
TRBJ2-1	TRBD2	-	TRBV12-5	TGTGCTAGTGGTGCTGGCGGGGGAGTTTATGAGCAGTTCTTC	CASGAGGGVYEQFF
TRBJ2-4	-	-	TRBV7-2	TGTGCCAGCAGCTTATCCGGAAACATTCAGTACTTC	CASSLSGNIQYF
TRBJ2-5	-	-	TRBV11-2	TGTGCCAGCAGCTTAGGGTGGACGGAGGAAGAGACCCAGTACTTC	CASSLGWTEEETQYF
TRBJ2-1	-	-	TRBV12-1	TGTGCCAGCAGCTTCAGCCGCGGGACAGGGCACAATGAGCAGTTCTTC	CASSFSRGTGHNEQFF
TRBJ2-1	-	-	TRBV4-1	TGCGCCAGCAGCCGACTGGACACGGCTCGGAGCAATGAGCAGTTCTTC	CASSRLDTARSNEQFF
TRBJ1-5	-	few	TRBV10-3	TGTGCCATCAGTGTTGGAGGGTCCAAAGGCAATCAGCCCCAGCATTTT	CAISVGGSKGNQPQHF
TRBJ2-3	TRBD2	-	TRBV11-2	TGTGCCAGCAGCTTAGTACTAGCGGGAGCTCAATATTTT	CASSLVLAGAQYF
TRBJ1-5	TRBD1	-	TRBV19	TGTGCCAGTAGTACCCGGGACAGAGACAATCAGCCCCAGCATTTT	CASSTRDRDNQPQHF
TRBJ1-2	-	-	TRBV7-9	TGTGCCAGCAGCTTCACAGGTGTGGATGGCTACACCTTC	CASSFTGVDGYTF
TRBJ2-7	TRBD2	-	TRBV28	TGTGCCAGCAGACCTGGGGGACTAGCGGGAGGGACCTACGAGCAGTACTTC	CASRPGGLAGGTYEQYF
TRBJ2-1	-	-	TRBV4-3	TGCGCCAGCAGCCACGGCGGAAGCTCCTACAATGAGCAGTTCTTC	CASSHGGSSYNEQFF
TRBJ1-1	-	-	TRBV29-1	TGCAGCGTTGATCGGGGGGGGATGAACACTGAAGCTTTCTTT	CSVDRGGMNTEAFF
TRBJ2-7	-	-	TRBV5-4	TGTGCCAGCATGAGGGGGGGGGCCTACGAGCAGTACTTC	CASMRGGAYEQYF
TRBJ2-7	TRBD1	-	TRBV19	TGTGCCAGTAGTATAACCGGGACAGGATCTTACGAGCAGTACTTC	CASSITGTGSYEQYF
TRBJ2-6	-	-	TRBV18	TGTGCCAGCTCACCAGTCACTGCTGGGGCCAACGTCCTGACTTTC	CASSPVTAGANVLTF
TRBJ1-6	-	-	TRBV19	TGTGCCAGTAGTATTCAAGCCCAAACTCGTGATTCACCCCTCCACTTT	CASSIQAQTRDSPLHF
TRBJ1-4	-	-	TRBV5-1	TGCGCCAGCAGCTTGGGGAGGGTTGGGGAAAAACTGTTTTTT	CASSLGRVGEKLFF
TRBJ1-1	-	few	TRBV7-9	TGTGCCAGCAGCTTAGGCCCTATTAATATGAACACTGAAGCTTTCTTT	CASSLGPINMNTEAFF
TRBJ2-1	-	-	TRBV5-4	TGTGCCAGCAGCTTGGGAGCGGAGATATCCTACAATGAGCAGTTCTTC	CASSLGAEISYNEQFF
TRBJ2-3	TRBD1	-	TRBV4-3	TGCGCCAGCAGCCACTCGACAGGGAAGGGGGCAGATACGCAGTATTTT	CASSHSTGKGADTQYF
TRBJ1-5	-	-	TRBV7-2	TGTGCCACCCGAGAGACGAGGGGGCAGCCCCAGCATTTT	CATRETRGQPQHF
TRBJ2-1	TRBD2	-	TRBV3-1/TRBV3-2	TGTGCCAGCAGCCAAGATTTGGGGACTAGGGGGAATTTATACAATGAGCAGTTCTTC	CASSQDLGTRGNLYNEQFF
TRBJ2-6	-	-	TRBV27	TGTGCCAGCAGTAAGATACGGGAAGAGTCCAACGTCCTGACTTTC	CASSKIREESNVLTF
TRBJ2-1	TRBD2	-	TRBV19	TGTGCCAGTAGTATAGGACTAGCGGGATACAATGAGCAGTTCTTC	CASSIGLAGYNEQFF
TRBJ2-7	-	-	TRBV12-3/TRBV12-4	TGTGCCAGCAGTTTACGACCTTCAGGGGAGCAGTACTTC	CASSLRPSGEQYF
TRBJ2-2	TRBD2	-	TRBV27	TGTGCCAGCAAGGGACTAGCGGGAGAGGGTGTCACCGGGGAGCTGTTTTTT	CASKGLAGEGVTGELFF
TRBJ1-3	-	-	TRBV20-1	TGCAGTGCTAGTCCCGGGGTGGACACCATATATTTT	CSASPGVDTIYF